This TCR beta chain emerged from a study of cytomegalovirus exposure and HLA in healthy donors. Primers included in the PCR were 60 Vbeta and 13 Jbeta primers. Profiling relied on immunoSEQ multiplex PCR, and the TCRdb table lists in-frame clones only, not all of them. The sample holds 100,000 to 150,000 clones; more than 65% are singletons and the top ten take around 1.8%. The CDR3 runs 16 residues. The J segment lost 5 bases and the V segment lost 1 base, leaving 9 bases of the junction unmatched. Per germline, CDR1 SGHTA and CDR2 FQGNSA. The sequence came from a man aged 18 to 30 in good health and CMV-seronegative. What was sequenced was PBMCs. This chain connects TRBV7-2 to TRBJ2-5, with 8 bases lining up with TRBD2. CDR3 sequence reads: CASSLVLGLAGETQYF. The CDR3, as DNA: TGTGCCAGCAGCTTAGTCCTCGGACTAGCTGGGGAGACCCAGTACTTC.